This T cell receptor beta chain was recorded in a study of PD-1 blockade in classical Hodgkin lymphoma. Study-level results: When nivolumab was started under 1 year after ASCT, patients were excluded. Diversity in CD4+ TCRs, unlike that measured in CD8+ TCRs, had risen significantly by C4D1. Those achieving complete response showed baseline diversity like newly diagnosed patients. Newly diagnosed patients reportedly trailed healthy donors in baseline TCR diversity.

The CDR3 spans 13 residues. The V and J ends lost 7 bases and 3 bases, in that order; junction bases with no gene match: 3. Germline V lookup: CDR1 MNHNS, CDR2 SASEGT. This clone was counted between two and nine times. Its antigen remains unidentified. Libraries were prepared by immunoSEQ multiplex PCR; TCRdb keeps only in-frame clonotypes and omits some of them. Seen here are 25,000 to 35,000 clones, about four fifths observed once, and the top ten hold 15% to 20%. Time point of the sample: cycle 4 day 1 (C4D1), after five to seven weeks of nivolumab. All the patients suffered relapse after autologous stem cell transplantation, and brentuximab vedotin exposure differed.

The chain uses TRBV6-1 and TRBJ2-7; 10 bases are shared with TRBD1. The receptor comes from a human donor with classical Hodgkin lymphoma. The sample here was peripheral blood mononuclear cells (PBMCs), taken before the fourth cycle of nivolumab. This chain's CDR3 is CASKRTGGYEQYF. The DNA for the CDR3 is TGTGCCAGCAAACGGACAGGGGGCTACGAGCAGTACTTC.